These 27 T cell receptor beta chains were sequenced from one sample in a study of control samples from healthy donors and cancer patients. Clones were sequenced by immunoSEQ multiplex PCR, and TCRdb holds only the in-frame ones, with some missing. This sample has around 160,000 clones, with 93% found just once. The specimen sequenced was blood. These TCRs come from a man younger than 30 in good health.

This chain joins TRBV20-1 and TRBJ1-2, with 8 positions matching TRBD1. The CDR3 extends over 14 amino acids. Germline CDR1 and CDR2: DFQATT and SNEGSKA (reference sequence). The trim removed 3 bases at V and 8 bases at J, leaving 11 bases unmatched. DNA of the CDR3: TGCAGTGCTAGTAGGACAGGGATTCTGGAGGGCTACACCTTC. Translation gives CSASRTGILEGYTF.

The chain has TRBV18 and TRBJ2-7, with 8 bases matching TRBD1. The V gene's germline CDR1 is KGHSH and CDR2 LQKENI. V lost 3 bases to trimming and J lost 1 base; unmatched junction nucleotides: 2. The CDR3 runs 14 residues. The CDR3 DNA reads TGTGCCAGCTCACCCGGGACAGGTTCCTACGAGCAGTACTTC. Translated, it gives CASSPGTGSYEQYF.

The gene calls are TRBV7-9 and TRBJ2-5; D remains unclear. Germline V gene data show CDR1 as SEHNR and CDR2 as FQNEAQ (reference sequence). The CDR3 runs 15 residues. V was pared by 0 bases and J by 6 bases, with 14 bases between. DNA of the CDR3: TGTGCCAGCAGCTTAGCGAAGCTTAACTCCAAGACCCAGTACTTC. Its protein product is CASSLAKLNSKTQYF.

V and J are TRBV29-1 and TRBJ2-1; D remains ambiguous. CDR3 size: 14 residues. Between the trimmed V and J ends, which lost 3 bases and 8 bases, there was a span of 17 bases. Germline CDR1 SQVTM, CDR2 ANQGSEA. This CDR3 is CSVEPTTVADEQFF. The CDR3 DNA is TGCAGCGTTGAGCCTACAACCGTGGCTGATGAGCAGTTCTTC.

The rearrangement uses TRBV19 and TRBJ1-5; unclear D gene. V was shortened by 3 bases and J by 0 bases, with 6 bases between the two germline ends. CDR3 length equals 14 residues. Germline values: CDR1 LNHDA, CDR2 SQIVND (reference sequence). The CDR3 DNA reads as TGTGCCAGTAGTATTGGGGTTAGCAATCAGCCCCAGCATTTT. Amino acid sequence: CASSIGVSNQPQHF.

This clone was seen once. The CDR3 nucleotides are TGCGCCAGCAGTGAGTCACGGGGGTGGGATACGCAGTATTTT. Amino acid sequence: CASSESRGWDTQYF. This chain connects TRBV10-2 to TRBJ2-3, with D possibly matching TRBD2 (6 bases). The germline V and J ends were trimmed by 0 bases and 6 bases, with 10 bases remaining between them. From germline, CDR1 is WSHSY and CDR2 SAAADI. The CDR3 runs to 14 residues.

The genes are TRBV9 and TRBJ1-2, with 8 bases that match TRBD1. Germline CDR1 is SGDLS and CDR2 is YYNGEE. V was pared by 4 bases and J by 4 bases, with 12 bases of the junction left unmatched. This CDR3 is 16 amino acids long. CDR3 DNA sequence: TGTGCCAGCAGCTCGTCGGACAGGGCCCTATTCTATGGCTACACCTTC. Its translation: CASSSSDRALFYGYTF.

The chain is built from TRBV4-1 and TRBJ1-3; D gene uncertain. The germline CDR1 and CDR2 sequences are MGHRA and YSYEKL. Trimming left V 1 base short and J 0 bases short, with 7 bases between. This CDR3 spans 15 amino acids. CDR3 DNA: TGCGCCAGCAGCCAAGTAGCTCTCTCTGGAAACACCATATATTTT. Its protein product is CASSQVALSGNTIYF.

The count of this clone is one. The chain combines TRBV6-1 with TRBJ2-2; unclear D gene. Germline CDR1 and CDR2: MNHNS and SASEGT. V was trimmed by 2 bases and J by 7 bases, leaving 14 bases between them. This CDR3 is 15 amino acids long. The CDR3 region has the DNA TGTGCCAGCAGTGAAATAGGTGGATGGGACGGGGAGCTGTTTTTT. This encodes CASSEIGGWDGELFF.

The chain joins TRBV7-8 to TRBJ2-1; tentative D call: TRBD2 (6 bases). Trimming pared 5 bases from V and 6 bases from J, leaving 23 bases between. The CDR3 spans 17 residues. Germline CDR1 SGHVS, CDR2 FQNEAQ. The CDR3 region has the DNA TGTGCCAGCAGCCTAGGCGGGGTCGGGAGAGTGAGCAATGAGCAGTTCTTC. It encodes CASSLGGVGRVSNEQFF.

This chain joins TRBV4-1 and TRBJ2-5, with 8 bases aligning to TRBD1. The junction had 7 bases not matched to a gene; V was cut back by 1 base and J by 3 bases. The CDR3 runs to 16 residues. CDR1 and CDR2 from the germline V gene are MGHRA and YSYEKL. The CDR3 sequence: CASSQVGTGIKETQYF. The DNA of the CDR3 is TGCGCCAGCAGCCAAGTAGGGACAGGCATCAAAGAGACCCAGTACTTC.

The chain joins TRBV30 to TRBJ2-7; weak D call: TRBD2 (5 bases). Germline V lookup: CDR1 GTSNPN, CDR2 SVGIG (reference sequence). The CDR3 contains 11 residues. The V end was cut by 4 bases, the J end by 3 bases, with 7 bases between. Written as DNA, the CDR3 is TGTGCCTGGATTGAGGGCTACGAGCAGTACTTC. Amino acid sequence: CAWIEGYEQYF. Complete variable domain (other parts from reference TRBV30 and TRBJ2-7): SQTIHQWPATLVQPVGSPLSLECTVEGTSNPNLYWYRQAAGRGLQLLFYSVGIGQISSEVPQNLSASRPQDRQFILSSKKLLLSDSGFYLCAWIEGYEQYFGPGTRLTVT.

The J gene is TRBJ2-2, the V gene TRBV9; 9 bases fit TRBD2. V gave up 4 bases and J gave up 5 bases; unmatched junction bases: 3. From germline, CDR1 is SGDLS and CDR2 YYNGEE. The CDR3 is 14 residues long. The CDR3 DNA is TGTGCCAGCAGCCCCAGCGGGGGGACCGGGGAGCTGTTTTTT. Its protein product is CASSPSGGTGELFF.

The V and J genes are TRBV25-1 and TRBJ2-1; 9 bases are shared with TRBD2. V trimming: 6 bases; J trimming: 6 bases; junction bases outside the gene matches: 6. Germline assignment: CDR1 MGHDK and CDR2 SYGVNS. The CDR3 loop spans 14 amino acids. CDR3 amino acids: CASSLAGEVNEQFF. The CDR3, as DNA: TGTGCCAGCAGCTTAGCGGGAGAGGTCAATGAGCAGTTCTTC.

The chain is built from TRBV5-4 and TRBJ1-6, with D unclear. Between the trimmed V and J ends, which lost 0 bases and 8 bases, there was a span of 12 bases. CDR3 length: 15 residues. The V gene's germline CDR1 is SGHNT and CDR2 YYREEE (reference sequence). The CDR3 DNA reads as TGTGCCAGCAGCTTGGGTGGTCACCTAGATTCACCCCTCCACTTT. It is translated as CASSLGGHLDSPLHF. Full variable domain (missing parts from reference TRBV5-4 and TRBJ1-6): ETGVTQSPTHLIKTRGQQVTLRCSSQSGHNTVSWYQQALGQGPQFIFQYYREEENGRGNFPPRFSGLQFPNYSSELNVNALELDDSALYLCASSLGGHLDSPLHFGNGTRLTVT.

The CDR3 bases are TGTGCCAGTAGGACGACGGGACAGGGGATTAGGAGCAATCAGCCCCAGCATTTT. Residues: CASRTTGQGIRSNQPQHF. The chain is built from TRBV19 and TRBJ1-5; 10 positions agree with TRBD1. Germline loops: CDR1 LNHDA, CDR2 SQIVND (reference sequence). The V segment lost 6 bases and the J segment 1 base; nucleotides outside the gene matches: 12. The CDR3 sequence is 18 residues long.

CDR3 nucleotide sequence: TGTGCCAGCAGCCCTGCTGGATCGGACAGCCTATATGGCTACACCTTC. This sequence encodes CASSPAGSDSLYGYTF. This sequence joins TRBV7-8 and TRBJ1-2; tentative D call: TRBD1 (6 bases). V lost 5 bases and J 5 bases, leaving 21 bases between the germline ends. The CDR3 spans 16 residues. Per germline, CDR1 SGHVS and CDR2 FQNEAQ.

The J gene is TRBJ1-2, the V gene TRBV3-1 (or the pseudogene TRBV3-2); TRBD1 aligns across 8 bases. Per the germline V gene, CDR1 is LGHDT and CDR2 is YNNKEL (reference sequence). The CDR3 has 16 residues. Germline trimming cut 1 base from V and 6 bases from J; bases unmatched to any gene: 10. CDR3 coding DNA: TGTGCCAGCAGCCAAGGGTGGCAGGGGGCAGGGAATGGCTACACCTTC. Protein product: CASSQGWQGAGNGYTF.

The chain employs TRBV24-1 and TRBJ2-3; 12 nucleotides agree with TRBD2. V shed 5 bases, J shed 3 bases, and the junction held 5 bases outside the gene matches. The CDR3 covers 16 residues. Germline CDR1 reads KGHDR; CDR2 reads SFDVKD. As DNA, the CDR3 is TGTGCCACCAGTGGAGCTAGCGGGAGGGCAACAGATACGCAGTATTTT. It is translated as CATSGASGRATDTQYF.

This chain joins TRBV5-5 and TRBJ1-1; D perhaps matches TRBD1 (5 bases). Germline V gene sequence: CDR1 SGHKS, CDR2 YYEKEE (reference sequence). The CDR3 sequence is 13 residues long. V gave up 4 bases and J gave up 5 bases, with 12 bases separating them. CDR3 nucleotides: TGTGCCAGCAGCGTAGCCGGGGGAACTGAAGCTTTCTTT. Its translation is CASSVAGGTEAFF.

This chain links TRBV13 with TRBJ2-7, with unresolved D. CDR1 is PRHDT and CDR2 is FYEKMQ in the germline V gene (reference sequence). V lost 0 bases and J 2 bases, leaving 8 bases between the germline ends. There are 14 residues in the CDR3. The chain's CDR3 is CASSLGNPPYEQYF. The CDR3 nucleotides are TGTGCCAGCAGCTTAGGCAACCCCCCCTACGAGCAGTACTTC.

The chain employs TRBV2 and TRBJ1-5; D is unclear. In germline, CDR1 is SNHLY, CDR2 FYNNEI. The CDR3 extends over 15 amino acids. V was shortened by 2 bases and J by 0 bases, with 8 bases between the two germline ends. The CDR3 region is CASSERQNSNQPQHF. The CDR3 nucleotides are TGTGCCAGCAGTGAAAGGCAGAATAGCAATCAGCCCCAGCATTTT.

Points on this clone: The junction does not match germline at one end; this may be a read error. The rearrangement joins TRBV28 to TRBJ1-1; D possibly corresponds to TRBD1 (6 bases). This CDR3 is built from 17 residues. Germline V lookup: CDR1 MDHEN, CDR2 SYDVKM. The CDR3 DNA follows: TGTGCCAGCAGCTCACGGAGGGGGAAAGGGGTGAACACTGAAACTTTCTTT. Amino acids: CASSSRRGKGVNTETFF.

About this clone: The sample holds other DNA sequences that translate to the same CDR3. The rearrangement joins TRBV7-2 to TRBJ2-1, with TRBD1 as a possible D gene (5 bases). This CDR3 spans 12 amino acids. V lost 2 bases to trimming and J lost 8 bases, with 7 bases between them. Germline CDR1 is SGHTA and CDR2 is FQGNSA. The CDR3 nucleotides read TGTGCCAGCAGCTTACAGGGCTATGAGCAGTTCTTC. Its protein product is CASSLQGYEQFF.

This chain's CDR3 is CASSQDGGATNEKLFF. The CDR3 nucleotides are TGTGCCAGCAGCCAAGATGGAGGGGCAACTAATGAAAAACTGTTTTTT. This chain uses TRBV3-1 (or the pseudogene TRBV3-2) with TRBJ1-4; D might be TRBD1 (5 bases). Germline V gene sequence: CDR1 LGHDT, CDR2 YNNKEL (reference sequence). The CDR3 has 16 amino acids. V lost 0 bases and J lost 0, with 8 bases in between.

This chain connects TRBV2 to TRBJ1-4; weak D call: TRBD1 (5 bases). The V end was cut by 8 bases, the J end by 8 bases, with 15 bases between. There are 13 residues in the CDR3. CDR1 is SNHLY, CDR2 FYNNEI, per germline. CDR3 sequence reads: CASARGGREKLFF. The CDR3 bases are TGTGCCAGCGCGCGGGGGGGTCGCGAAAAACTGTTTTTT.

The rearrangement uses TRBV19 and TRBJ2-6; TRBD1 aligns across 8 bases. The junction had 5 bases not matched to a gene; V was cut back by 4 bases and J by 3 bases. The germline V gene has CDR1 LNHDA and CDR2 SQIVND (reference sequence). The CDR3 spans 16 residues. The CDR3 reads CASSKTGGFGANVLTF. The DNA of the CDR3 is TGTGCCAGTAGTAAAACAGGGGGTTTTGGGGCCAACGTCCTGACTTTC.